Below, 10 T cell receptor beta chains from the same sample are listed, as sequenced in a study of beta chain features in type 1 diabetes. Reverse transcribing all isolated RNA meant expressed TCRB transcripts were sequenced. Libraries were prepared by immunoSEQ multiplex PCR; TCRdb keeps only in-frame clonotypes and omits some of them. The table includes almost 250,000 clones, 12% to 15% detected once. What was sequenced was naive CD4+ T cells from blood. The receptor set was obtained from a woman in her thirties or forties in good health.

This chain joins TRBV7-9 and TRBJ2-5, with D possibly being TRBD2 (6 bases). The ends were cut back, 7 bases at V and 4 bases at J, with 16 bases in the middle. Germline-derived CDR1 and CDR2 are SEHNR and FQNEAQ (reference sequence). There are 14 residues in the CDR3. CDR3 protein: CASTRGGVGETQYF. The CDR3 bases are TGTGCCAGCACCCGGGGCGGGGTGGGAGAGACCCAGTACTTC.

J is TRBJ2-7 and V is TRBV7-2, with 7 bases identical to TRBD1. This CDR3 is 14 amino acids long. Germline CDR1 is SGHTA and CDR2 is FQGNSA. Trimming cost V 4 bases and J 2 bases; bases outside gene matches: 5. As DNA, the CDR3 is TGTGCCAGCAGCTCAGGAGACAGGGCCTACGAGCAGTACTTC. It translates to CASSSGDRAYEQYF.

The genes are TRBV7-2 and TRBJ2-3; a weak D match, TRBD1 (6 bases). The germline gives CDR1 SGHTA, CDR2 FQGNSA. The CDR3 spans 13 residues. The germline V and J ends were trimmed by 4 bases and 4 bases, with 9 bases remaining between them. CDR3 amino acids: CASSSRTADTQYF. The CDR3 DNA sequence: TGTGCCAGCAGCTCGAGGACAGCAGATACGCAGTATTTT.

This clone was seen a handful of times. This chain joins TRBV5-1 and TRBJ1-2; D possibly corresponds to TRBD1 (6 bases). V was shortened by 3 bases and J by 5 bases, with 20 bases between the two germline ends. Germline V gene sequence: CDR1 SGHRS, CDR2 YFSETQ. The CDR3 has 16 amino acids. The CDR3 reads CASSSVRGRGGYGYTF. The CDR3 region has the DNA TGCGCCAGCAGCTCGGTCCGCGGCAGGGGTGGATATGGCTACACCTTC.

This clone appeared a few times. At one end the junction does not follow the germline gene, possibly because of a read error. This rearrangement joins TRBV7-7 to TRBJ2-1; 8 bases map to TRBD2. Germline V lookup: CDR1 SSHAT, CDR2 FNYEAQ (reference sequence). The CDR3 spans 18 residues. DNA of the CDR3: TGTGCTAGCAGCTTAGCGCCTTCATCCGGGGGGGCTAAGTTTGAGCAGTTCTTC. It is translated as CASSLAPSSGGAKFEQFF.

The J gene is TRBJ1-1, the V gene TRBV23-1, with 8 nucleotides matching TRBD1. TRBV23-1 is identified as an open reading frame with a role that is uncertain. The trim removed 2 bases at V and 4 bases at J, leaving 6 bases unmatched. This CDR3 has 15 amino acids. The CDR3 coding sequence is TGCGCCAGCAGTCAACGGGACAGGCATTGCACTGAAGCTTTCTTT. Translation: CASSQRDRHCTEAFF.

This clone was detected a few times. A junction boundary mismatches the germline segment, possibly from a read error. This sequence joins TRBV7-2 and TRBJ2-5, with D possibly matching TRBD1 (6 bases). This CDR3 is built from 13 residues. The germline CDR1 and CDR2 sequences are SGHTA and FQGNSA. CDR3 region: CASSQQGFRVWNF. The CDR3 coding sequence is TGTGCCAGCAGCCAACAGGGATTTCGGGTCTGGAACTTC.

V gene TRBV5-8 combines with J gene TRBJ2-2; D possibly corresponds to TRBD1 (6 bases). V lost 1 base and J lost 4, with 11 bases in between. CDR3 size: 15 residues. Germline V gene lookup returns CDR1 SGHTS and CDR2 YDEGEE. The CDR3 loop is CASSLLVGATGELFF. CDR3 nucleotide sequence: TGTGCCAGCAGCTTGCTAGTGGGGGCCACCGGGGAGCTGTTTTTT.

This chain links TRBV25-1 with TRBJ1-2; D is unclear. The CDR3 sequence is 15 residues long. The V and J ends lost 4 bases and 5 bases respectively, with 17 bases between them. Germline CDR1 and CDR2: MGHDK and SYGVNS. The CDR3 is CASSAPLWTGYGYTF. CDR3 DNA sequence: TGTGCCAGCAGTGCCCCCCTGTGGACGGGGTATGGCTACACCTTC.

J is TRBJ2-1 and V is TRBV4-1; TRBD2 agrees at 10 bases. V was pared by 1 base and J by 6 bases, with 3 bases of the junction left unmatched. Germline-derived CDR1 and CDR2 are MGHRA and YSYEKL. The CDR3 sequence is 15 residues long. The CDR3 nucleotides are TGCGCCAGCAGCCAAGGTGGGACTAGCGTCAATGAGCAGTTCTTC. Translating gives CASSQGGTSVNEQFF.